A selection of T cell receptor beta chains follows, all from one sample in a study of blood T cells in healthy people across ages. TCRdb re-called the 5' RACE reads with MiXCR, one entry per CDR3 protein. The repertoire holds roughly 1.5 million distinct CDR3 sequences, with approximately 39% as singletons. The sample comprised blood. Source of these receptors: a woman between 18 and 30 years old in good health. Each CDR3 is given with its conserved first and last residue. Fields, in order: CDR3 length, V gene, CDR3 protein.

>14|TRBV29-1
CSASRGGPSYEQYF
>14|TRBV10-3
CAISESTGIGEQFF
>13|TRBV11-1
CASSVARPYEQYF
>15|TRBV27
CASTPVGAAYNEQFF
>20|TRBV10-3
CAISESWQGLDTNPKNIQYF
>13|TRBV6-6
CASSYASGNEQFF
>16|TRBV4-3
CARSLKTAPLRDTQYF
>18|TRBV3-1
CASSQDTSGAQWSNEQFF
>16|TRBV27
CASGRQPGGSNQPQHF
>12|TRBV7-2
CASSLDGRGYTF
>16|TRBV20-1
CSARDRLAYCADTQYF
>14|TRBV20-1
CSATGQVSYNEQFF
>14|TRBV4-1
CASSQVGTVLSYTF
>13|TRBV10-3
CAISSPGANVLTF
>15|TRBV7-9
CASSLADLRTDTQYF
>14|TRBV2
CASSRDTLFYEQYF
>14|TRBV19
CASSNQLAAGGYTF
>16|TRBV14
CASSQELAGAWDEQFF
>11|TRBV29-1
CSVGTGRELFF
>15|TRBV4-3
CASSQDQTGLGGYTF
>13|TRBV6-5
CASRQTGVYGYTF
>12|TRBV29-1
CSVEDLGREQYF
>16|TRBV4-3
CASSQDQGAGANVLTF
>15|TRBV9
CASSARLAGVDTQYF
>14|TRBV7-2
CASSPPPMNTEAFF
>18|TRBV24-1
CATSEFLGVGSSYNEQFF
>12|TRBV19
CASRQGAYGYTF
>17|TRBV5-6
CASSGRASGILYNEQYF
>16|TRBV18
CASSPPERGDYNEQYF
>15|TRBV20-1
CSGGGRGIPYNEQFF